This T cell receptor beta chain was profiled in a study of monozygotic twins with inflammatory bowel disease. Study results and caveats: Among IBD patients, TCRbeta diversity (inverse Simpson) was lower than in healthy co-twins. Among IBD patients, fewer clonotypes were shared with others than among healthy twins, especially with disease activity.

As concerns this clonotype: Its antigen is undetermined.

The germline CDR1 and CDR2 sequences are SGHRS and YFSETQ. The CDR3 is 14 residues long. cDNA was made in eight separate reactions per sample. A template switching step added UMIs, each with a 6-nucleotide sample barcode. TCRdb re-called the 5' RACE reads; one entry per CDR3 protein, DNA not given. Recorded for this sample: more than 350,000 distinct CDR3 sequences. The gene calls are TRBV5-1 and TRBJ2-5; TCRdb lists TRBD2, though no DNA is available to test this call. This receptor was obtained from a human donor with ulcerative colitis or Crohn's disease, or a healthy co-twin of an affected twin (not recorded which). Specimen: blood. The CDR3 sequence: CASSLGLVEETQYF.